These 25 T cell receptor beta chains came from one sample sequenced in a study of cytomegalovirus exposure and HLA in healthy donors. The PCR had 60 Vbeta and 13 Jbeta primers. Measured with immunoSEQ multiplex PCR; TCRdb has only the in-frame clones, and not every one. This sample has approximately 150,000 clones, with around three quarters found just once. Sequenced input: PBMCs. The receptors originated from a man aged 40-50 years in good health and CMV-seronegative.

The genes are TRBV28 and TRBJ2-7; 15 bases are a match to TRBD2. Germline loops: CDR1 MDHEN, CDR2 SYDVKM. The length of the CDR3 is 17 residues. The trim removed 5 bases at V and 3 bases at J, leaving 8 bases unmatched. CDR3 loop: CASSPGLAGGLYYEQYV. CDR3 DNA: TGTGCCAGCAGTCCGGGACTAGCGGGAGGTCTGTACTACGAGCAGTACGTC.

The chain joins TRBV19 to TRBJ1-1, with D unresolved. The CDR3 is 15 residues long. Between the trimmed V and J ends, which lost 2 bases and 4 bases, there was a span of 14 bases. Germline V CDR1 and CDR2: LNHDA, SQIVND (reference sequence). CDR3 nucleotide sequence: TGTGCCAGTAGTATATTTCGCGGCGGGAGCACTGAAGCTTTCTTT. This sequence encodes CASSIFRGGSTEAFF.

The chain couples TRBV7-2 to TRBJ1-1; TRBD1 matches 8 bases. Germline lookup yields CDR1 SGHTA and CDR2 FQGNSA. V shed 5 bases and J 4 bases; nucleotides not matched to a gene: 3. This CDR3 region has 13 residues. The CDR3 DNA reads TGTGCCAGCAGCCCGGGACAGGTCACTGAAGCTTTCTTT. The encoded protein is CASSPGQVTEAFF.

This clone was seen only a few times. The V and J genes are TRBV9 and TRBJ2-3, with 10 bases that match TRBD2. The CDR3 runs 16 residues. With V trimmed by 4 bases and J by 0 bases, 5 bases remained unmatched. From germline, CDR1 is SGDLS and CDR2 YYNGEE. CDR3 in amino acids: CASSSTSGMSTDTQYF. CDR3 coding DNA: TGTGCCAGCAGCTCAACTAGCGGGATGAGCACAGATACGCAGTATTTT. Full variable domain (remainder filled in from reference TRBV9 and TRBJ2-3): DSGVTQTPKHLITATGQRVTLRCSPRSGDLSVYWYQQSLDQGLQFLIQYYNGEERAKGNILERFSAQQFPDLHSELNLSSLELGDSALYFCASSSTSGMSTDTQYFGPGTRLTVL.

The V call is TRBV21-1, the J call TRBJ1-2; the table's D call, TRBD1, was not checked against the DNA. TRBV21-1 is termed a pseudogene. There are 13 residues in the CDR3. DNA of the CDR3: TGTGCCAGCTCACAACAGGGGGCTGATGGCTACACCTTC. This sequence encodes CASSQQGADGYTF.

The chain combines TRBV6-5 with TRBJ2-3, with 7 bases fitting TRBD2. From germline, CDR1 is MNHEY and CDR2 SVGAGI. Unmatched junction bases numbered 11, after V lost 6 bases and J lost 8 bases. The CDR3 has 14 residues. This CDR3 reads CASSPKGGPGTQYF. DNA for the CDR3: TGTGCCAGCAGCCCCAAGGGAGGGCCAGGTACGCAGTATTTT.

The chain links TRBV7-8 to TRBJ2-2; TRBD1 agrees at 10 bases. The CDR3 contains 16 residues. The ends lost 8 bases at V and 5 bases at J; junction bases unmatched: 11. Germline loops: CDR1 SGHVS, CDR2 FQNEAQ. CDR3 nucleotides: TGTGCCAGCTCACACTGGACAGGGGGGATAACCGGGGAGCTGTTTTTT. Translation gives CASSHWTGGITGELFF.

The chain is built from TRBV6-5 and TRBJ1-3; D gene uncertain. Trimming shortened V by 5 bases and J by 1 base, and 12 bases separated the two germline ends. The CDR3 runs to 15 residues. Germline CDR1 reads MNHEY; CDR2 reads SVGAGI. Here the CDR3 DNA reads TGTGCCAGCAGTCCACTTACAGCATCTGGAAACACCATATATTTT. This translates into CASSPLTASGNTIYF.

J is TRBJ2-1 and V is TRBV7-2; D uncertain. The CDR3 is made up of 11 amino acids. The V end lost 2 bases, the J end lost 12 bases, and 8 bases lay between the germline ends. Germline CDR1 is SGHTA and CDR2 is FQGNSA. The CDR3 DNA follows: TGTGCCAGCAGCTTATTGTACTGGCAGTTCTTC. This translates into CASSLLYWQFF.

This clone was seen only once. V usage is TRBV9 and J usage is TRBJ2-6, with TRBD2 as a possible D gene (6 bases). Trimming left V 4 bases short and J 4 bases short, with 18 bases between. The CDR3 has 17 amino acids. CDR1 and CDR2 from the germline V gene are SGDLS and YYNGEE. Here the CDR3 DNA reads TGTGCCAGCAGCAGGAGGGACGCTGCGGGGGGGGCCAACGTCCTGACTTTC. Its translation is CASSRRDAAGGANVLTF.

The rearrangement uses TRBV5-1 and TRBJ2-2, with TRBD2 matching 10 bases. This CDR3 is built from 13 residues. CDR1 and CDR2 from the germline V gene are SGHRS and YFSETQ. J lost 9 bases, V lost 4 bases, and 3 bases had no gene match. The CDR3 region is CASSLAGVWELFF. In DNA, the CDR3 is TGCGCCAGCAGCCTAGCGGGAGTTTGGGAGCTGTTTTTT.

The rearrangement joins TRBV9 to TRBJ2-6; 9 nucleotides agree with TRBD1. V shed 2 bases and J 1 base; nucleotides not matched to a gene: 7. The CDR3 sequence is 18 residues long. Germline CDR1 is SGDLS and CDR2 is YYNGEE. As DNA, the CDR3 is TGTGCCAGCAGCGTCGGGACAGGGATTTCTTCTGGGGCCAACGTCCTGACTTTC. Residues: CASSVGTGISSGANVLTF. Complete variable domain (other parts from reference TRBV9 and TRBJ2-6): DSGVTQTPKHLITATGQRVTLRCSPRSGDLSVYWYQQSLDQGLQFLIQYYNGEERAKGNILERFSAQQFPDLHSELNLSSLELGDSALYFCASSVGTGISSGANVLTFGAGSRLTVL.

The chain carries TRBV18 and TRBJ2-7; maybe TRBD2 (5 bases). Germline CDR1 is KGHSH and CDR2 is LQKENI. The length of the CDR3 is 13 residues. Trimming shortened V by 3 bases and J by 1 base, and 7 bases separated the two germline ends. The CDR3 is CASSPRGSYEQYF. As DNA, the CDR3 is TGTGCCAGCTCACCCCGGGGATCCTACGAGCAGTACTTC.

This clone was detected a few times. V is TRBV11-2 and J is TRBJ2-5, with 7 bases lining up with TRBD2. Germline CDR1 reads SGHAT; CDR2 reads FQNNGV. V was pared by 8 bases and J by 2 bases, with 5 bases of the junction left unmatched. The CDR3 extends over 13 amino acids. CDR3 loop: CASRPSGQETQYF. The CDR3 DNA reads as TGTGCCAGCCGACCTAGCGGACAAGAGACCCAGTACTTC.

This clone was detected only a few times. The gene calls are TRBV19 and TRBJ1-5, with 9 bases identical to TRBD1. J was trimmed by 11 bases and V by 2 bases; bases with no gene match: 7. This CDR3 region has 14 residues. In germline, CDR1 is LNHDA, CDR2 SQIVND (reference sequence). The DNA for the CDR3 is TGTGCCAGTAGTATAACGGGACAGGGCAGGGCCCAGCATTTT. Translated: CASSITGQGRAQHF.

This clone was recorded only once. The CDR3 coding sequence is TGTGCCAGCAGACCGGGACAGGGTACGCAGTATTTT. It codes for CASRPGQGTQYF. The J gene is TRBJ2-3, the V gene TRBV27; 9 nucleotides agree with TRBD1. CDR1 MNHEY and CDR2 SMNVEV come from the germline V gene (reference sequence). V lost 6 bases to trimming and J lost 8 bases; unmatched junction nucleotides: 3. The CDR3 extends over 12 amino acids.

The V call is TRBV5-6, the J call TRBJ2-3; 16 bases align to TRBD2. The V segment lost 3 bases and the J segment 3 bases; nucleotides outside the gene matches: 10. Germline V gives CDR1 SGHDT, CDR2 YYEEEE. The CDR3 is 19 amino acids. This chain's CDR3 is CASSSWGLAGGLGTDTQYF. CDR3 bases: TGTGCCAGCAGCTCCTGGGGACTAGCGGGAGGGCTGGGGACAGATACGCAGTATTTT.

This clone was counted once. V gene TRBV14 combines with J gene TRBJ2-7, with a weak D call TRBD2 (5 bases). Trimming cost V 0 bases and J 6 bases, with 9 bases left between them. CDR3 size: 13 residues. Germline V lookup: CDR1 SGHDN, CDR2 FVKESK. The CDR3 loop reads CASSQDRRREQYF. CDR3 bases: TGTGCCAGCAGCCAAGATAGGAGGCGCGAGCAGTACTTC.

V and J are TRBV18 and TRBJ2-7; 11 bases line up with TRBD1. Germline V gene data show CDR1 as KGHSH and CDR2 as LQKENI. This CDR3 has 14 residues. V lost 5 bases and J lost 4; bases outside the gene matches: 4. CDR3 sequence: CASSMGQGVYEQYF. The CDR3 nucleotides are TGTGCCAGCTCAATGGGACAGGGGGTGTACGAGCAGTACTTC.

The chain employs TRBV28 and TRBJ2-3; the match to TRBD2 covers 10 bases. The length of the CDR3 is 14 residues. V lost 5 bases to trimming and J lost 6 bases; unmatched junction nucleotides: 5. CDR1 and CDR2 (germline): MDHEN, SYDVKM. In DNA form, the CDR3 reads TGTGCCAGCAGTCTACTAGCGGGACCGGATACGCAGTATTTT. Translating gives CASSLLAGPDTQYF.

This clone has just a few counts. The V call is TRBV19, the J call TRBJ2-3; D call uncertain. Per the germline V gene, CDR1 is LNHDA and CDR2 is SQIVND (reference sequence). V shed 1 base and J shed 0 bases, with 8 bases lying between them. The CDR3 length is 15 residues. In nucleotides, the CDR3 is TGTGCCAGTAGTATAGGTGCGGCCAGCACAGATACGCAGTATTTT. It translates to CASSIGAASTDTQYF.

In nucleotides, the CDR3 is TGTGCCAGCAGCCCGACAGGGGCCGTGGGTACGCAGTATTTT. Its protein product is CASSPTGAVGTQYF. The chain couples TRBV7-9 to TRBJ2-3; 8 positions match TRBD1. CDR1 and CDR2 from the germline V gene are SEHNR and FQNEAQ (reference sequence). Trimming took 5 bases from V and 8 from J; bases not matched to a gene: 9. The CDR3 length is 14 residues.

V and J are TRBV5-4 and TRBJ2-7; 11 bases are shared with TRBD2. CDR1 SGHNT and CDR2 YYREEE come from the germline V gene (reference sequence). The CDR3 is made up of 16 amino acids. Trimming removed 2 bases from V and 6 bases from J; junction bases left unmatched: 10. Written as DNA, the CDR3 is TGTGCCAGCAGCTTCGGGGTATTTAGCGGGAGGGCCGAGCAGTACTTC. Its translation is CASSFGVFSGRAEQYF.

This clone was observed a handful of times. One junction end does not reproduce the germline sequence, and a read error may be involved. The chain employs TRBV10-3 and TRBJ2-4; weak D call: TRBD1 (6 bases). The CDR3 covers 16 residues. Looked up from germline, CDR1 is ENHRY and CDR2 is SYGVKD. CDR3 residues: CAISEYQGTTKNSQYF. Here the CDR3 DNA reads TGTGCCATCAGTGAGTATCAGGGGACGACCAAAAACAGTCAGTACTTC.

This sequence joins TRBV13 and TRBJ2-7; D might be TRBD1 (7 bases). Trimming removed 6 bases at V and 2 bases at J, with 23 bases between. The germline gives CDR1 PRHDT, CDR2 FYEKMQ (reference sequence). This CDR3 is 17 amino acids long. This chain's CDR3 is CASSLSAAGQLAYEQYF. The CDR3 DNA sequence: TGTGCCAGCAGTTTATCTGCCGCGGGACAGCTTGCCTACGAGCAGTACTTC. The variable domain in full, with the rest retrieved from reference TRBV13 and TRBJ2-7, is AAGVIQSPRHLIKEKRETATLKCYPIPRHDTVYWYQQGPGQDPQFLISFYEKMQSDKGSIPDRFSAQQFSDYHSELNMSSLELGDSALYFCASSLSAAGQLAYEQYFGPGTRLTVT.